Following are 30 T cell receptor beta chains from one sample sequenced in a study of blood T cell repertoires in COVID-19 (dated by TCRdb to the early 2020s). Receptor amplification or capture employed the immunoSEQ multiplex PCR assay. Not all clones reach the TCRdb copy of this immuneACCESS table, which keeps in-frame sequences only. Checked studies attribute under half of the gap to unresolved V genes and leave the rest unexplained. For this sample there are 250,000 to 300,000 clones; about 89% appear just once. Of the sample, about 4.2% is held by the ten largest clones. The sample consisted of peripheral blood. The receptors were gathered from a man aged 40-49 years with acute or convalescent COVID-19.

The rearrangement uses TRBV20-1 and TRBJ1-2; 8 bases are a match to TRBD1. J was trimmed by 7 bases and V by 6 bases; bases with no gene match: 4. This CDR3 spans 11 amino acids. Germline-derived CDR1 and CDR2 are DFQATT and SNEGSKA (reference sequence). The CDR3 coding sequence is TGCAGTGCCCCGGGGACAGGTGGCTACACCTTC. It encodes CSAPGTGGYTF.

The CDR3 nucleotides are TGTGCCACCAGTGACCGGGGACTAGCGGGGGCCACCGGGGAGCTGTTTTTT. This codes for CATSDRGLAGATGELFF. V is TRBV24-1 and J is TRBJ2-2, with TRBD2 matching over 14 bases. The length of the CDR3 is 17 residues. Germline V gene data show CDR1 as KGHDR and CDR2 as SFDVKD. Losses at the gene ends were 4 bases for V and 4 bases for J; bases not matched to a gene: 4.

This rearrangement joins TRBV5-6 to TRBJ2-7, with 10 bases aligning to TRBD2. Germline CDR1 SGHDT, CDR2 YYEEEE. V gave up 2 bases and J gave up 3 bases; unmatched junction bases: 8. The CDR3 runs to 16 residues. The DNA of the CDR3 is TGTGCCAGCAGCTTAGGTGGACTAGCGGTGGGCTACGAGCAGTACTTC. Translated: CASSLGGLAVGYEQYF.

In regard to this clone: The junction and the germline gene differ at one end; a read error may be behind it. The CDR3 DNA reads as TGTGCCACCAGCCGGGACAGGGGACTCTACAATGAGCAGTTCTTC. Protein product: CATSRDRGLYNEQFF. V and J are TRBV9 and TRBJ2-1, with 10 bases matching TRBD1. Germline V gene sequence: CDR1 SGDLS, CDR2 YYNGEE. The CDR3 loop spans 15 amino acids.

The chain employs TRBV3-1 (or the pseudogene TRBV3-2) and TRBJ2-2; maybe TRBD1 (6 bases). Per the germline V gene, CDR1 is LGHDT and CDR2 is YNNKEL (reference sequence). The CDR3 contains 15 residues. V was cut by 3 bases and J by 1 base, with 9 bases left in between. CDR3 coding DNA: TGTGCCAGCAGCCAGGACAGAGGGAACACCGGGGAGCTGTTTTTT. Amino acid sequence: CASSQDRGNTGELFF.

V gene TRBV29-1 combines with J gene TRBJ2-7, with D tentatively TRBD2 (5 bases). The CDR3 contains 15 residues. V lost 1 base and J lost 1, with 14 bases in between. Germline V gene data show CDR1 as SQVTM and CDR2 as ANQGSEA. The CDR3 nucleotides are TGCAGCGTTGAAGTGGCAGGACTCCGTTCCTACGAGCAGTACTTC. Its protein product is CSVEVAGLRSYEQYF.

The genes are TRBV19 and TRBJ2-1; 8 bases are a match to TRBD2. There are 14 residues in the CDR3. The V gene's germline CDR1 is LNHDA and CDR2 SQIVND (reference sequence). Trimming cost V 7 bases and J 3 bases; bases outside gene matches: 5. The CDR3 bases are TGTGCCAGTACCGAAGCGGGGGTCTACAATGAGCAGTTCTTC. Residues: CASTEAGVYNEQFF.

V usage is TRBV19 and J usage is TRBJ1-5, with D maybe TRBD1 (5 bases). Looked up from germline, CDR1 is LNHDA and CDR2 is SQIVND (reference sequence). The V and J ends lost 5 bases and 0 bases respectively, with 17 bases between them. The CDR3 runs 17 residues. The CDR3 here is CASSQGPVYYSNQPQHF. The CDR3, as DNA: TGTGCCAGTAGTCAGGGCCCCGTCTACTATAGCAATCAGCCCCAGCATTTT. Full variable domain (remainder filled in from reference TRBV19 and TRBJ1-5): DGGITQSPKYLFRKEGQNVTLSCEQNLNHDAMYWYRQDPGQGLRLIYYSQIVNDFQKGDIAEGYSVSREKKESFPLTVTSAQKNPTAFYLCASSQGPVYYSNQPQHFGDGTRLSIL.

In this sample, this clone turned up once. The chain couples TRBV11-3 to TRBJ1-6; D is undetermined. Between the trimmed V and J ends, which lost 0 bases and 8 bases, there was a span of 5 bases. Germline V lookup: CDR1 SGHNT, CDR2 YENEEA. The CDR3 runs 13 residues. The CDR3 nucleotides are TGTGCCAGCAGCTTAGATCGGGATTCACCCCTCCACTTT. The encoded protein is CASSLDRDSPLHF.

V is TRBV2 and J is TRBJ1-1; D is ambiguous. Germline CDR1 SNHLY, CDR2 FYNNEI. The length of the CDR3 is 13 residues. Trimming took off 5 bases at V and 4 bases at J, with 11 bases between the two ends. The CDR3 region has the DNA TGTGCCAGCAGTCTAAAGTCGAGCACTGAAGCTTTCTTT. Its translation: CASSLKSSTEAFF.

This chain uses TRBV5-4 with TRBJ1-3; D uncertain. The germline V and J ends were trimmed by 3 bases and 0 bases, with 16 bases remaining between them. CDR3 length equals 17 residues. Germline V gives CDR1 SGHNT, CDR2 YYREEE (reference sequence). The CDR3 DNA reads as TGTGCCAGCAGCTCCAGCCCAACAGTTTACTCTGGAAACACCATATATTTT. Protein sequence: CASSSSPTVYSGNTIYF.

The gene calls are TRBV12-5 and TRBJ2-7; 7 bases align to TRBD1. The CDR3 extends over 16 amino acids. The trim removed 2 bases at V and 4 bases at J, leaving 11 bases unmatched. CDR1 LGHNT and CDR2 FRNRAP come from the germline V gene. In DNA, the CDR3 is TGTGCTAGTGGTTTGTCACTCCTACAGGGGATGTACGAGCAGTACTTC. Protein product: CASGLSLLQGMYEQYF. Looking up the rest from reference TRBV12-5 and TRBJ2-7 gives the full variable domain: DARVTQTPRHKVTEMGQEVTMRCQPILGHNTVFWYRQTMMQGLELLAYFRNRAPLDDSGMPKDRFSAEMPDATLATLKIQPSEPRDSAVYFCASGLSLLQGMYEQYFGPGTRLTVT.

This CDR3 reads CASSYQRQMNTEAFF. The CDR3 DNA follows: TGTGCCAGCAGTTATCAAAGACAGATGAACACTGAAGCTTTCTTT. V usage is TRBV6-5 and J usage is TRBJ1-1; a weak D match, TRBD1 (5 bases). Germline V lookup: CDR1 MNHEY, CDR2 SVGAGI. V shed 3 bases and J shed 0 bases, with 11 bases lying between them. This CDR3 has 15 amino acids.

Points on this clone: This specimen includes other DNA sequences encoding the same CDR3. The chain carries TRBV9 and TRBJ2-1; a weak D match, TRBD2 (6 bases). The ends were cut back, 1 base at V and 0 bases at J, with 8 bases in the middle. CDR1 SGDLS and CDR2 YYNGEE come from the germline V gene. This CDR3 comprises 15 residues. CDR3 sequence: CASSVSGFSYNEQFF. The CDR3, as DNA: TGTGCCAGCAGCGTAAGCGGGTTCTCCTACAATGAGCAGTTCTTC.

The chain combines TRBV5-6 with TRBJ1-2; no firm D call. With 1 base removed from V and 8 bases from J, the gap between germline ends came to 15 bases. The CDR3 contains 14 residues. The germline V gene encodes CDR1 SGHDT and CDR2 YYEEEE. The CDR3 DNA is TGTGCCAGCAGCTTGAGGCCGCCGACTCGGGGCTACACCTTC. It codes for CASSLRPPTRGYTF.

The gene calls are TRBV10-3 and TRBJ2-3; 10 positions agree with TRBD2. The CDR3 totals 18 residues. Germline CDR1 is ENHRY and CDR2 is SYGVKD. Germline trimming cut 1 base from V and 0 bases from J; bases unmatched to any gene: 7. DNA of the CDR3: TGTGCCATCAGTGAGTTATTAGCGGGGGGCTCTAGCACAGATACGCAGTATTTT. It specifies CAISELLAGGSSTDTQYF.

This rearrangement joins TRBV6-2 or TRBV6-3 to TRBJ2-4, with 8 bases aligning to TRBD1. This CDR3 has 16 amino acids. The V gene's germline CDR1 is MNHEY and CDR2 SVGEGT. The ends lost 6 bases at V and 0 bases at J; junction bases unmatched: 7. CDR3 protein: CASSPWTGRAKNIQYF. CDR3 bases: TGTGCCAGCAGCCCCTGGACAGGGCGAGCCAAAAACATTCAGTACTTC.

The chain combines TRBV5-1 with TRBJ2-3; weak D call: TRBD1 (6 bases). Germline V gene data show CDR1 as SGHRS and CDR2 as YFSETQ. The CDR3 totals 16 residues. The germline V and J ends were trimmed by 4 bases and 5 bases, with 20 bases remaining between them. The CDR3 reads CASSAAGIIGGDTQYF. Written as DNA, the CDR3 is TGCGCCAGCAGCGCAGCCGGGATCATAGGGGGAGATACGCAGTATTTT.

This chain links TRBV21-1 with TRBJ2-1; the DNA was not compared with TRBD2, the D call given in the table. TRBV21-1 is deemed a pseudogene. This CDR3 contains 17 residues. In DNA, the CDR3 is TGTGCCAGCAGCGGGGAGTCTATAGGGATGAGCTACAATGAGCAGTTCTTC. Its translation is CASSGESIGMSYNEQFF.

The chain uses TRBV6-1 and TRBJ1-5; 8 nucleotides match TRBD1. The CDR3 contains 18 residues. Germline V gives CDR1 MNHNS, CDR2 SASEGT. After removal of 4 bases from V and 4 bases from J, the junction contained 15 bases not matched to a gene. Written as DNA, the CDR3 is TGTGCCAGCAGTGTTGCTGGACAGGGCATGGGAGGGAATCAGCCCCAGCATTTT. Translated: CASSVAGQGMGGNQPQHF.

The gene calls are TRBV14 and TRBJ1-2; tentative D call: TRBD1 (5 bases). The CDR3 sequence is 15 residues long. The germline gives CDR1 SGHDN, CDR2 FVKESK. Trimming stripped 0 bases from V and 8 bases from J, with 16 bases between. The chain's CDR3 is CASSQDGGRPLGYTF. The CDR3 DNA sequence: TGTGCCAGCAGCCAAGACGGGGGACGGCCCCTGGGCTACACCTTC.

The chain links TRBV10-3 to TRBJ1-2; 9 nucleotides line up with TRBD1. This CDR3 spans 16 amino acids. Unmatched junction bases numbered 5, after V lost 0 bases and J lost 3 bases. Per the germline V gene, CDR1 is ENHRY and CDR2 is SYGVKD. CDR3 loop: CAISESSTGGYYGYTF. The CDR3 DNA reads TGTGCCATCAGTGAGTCGTCGACAGGGGGGTACTATGGCTACACCTTC.

V usage is TRBV19 and J usage is TRBJ2-7; 8 bases are shared with TRBD1. The germline gives CDR1 LNHDA, CDR2 SQIVND (reference sequence). CDR3 length equals 15 residues. V gave up 5 bases and J gave up 3 bases; unmatched junction bases: 9. The CDR3 reads CASSPQRTGRYEQYF. CDR3 nucleotides: TGTGCCAGTAGTCCCCAACGGACAGGGCGCTACGAGCAGTACTTC.

The J gene is TRBJ2-7, the V gene TRBV5-4; D is ambiguous. The germline gives CDR1 SGHNT, CDR2 YYREEE (reference sequence). With 4 bases removed from V and 0 bases from J, the gap between germline ends came to 5 bases. This CDR3 is 12 amino acids long. The CDR3 DNA sequence: TGTGCCAGCAGCCTTAACTCCTACGAGCAGTACTTC. Amino acid sequence: CASSLNSYEQYF. Full variable domain (outside the CDR3, taken from reference TRBV5-4 and TRBJ2-7): ETGVTQSPTHLIKTRGQQVTLRCSSQSGHNTVSWYQQALGQGPQFIFQYYREEENGRGNFPPRFSGLQFPNYSSELNVNALELDDSALYLCASSLNSYEQYFGPGTRLTVT.

This chain uses TRBV6-2 or TRBV6-3 with TRBJ2-5; 14 bases align to TRBD2. V shed 2 bases, J shed 2 bases, and the junction held 1 base outside the gene matches. CDR1 MNHEY and CDR2 SVGEGT come from the germline V gene. This CDR3 has 16 amino acids. In nucleotides, the CDR3 is TGTGCCAGCAGTTACCGACTAGCGGGGGGGCAAGAGACCCAGTACTTC. Its translation: CASSYRLAGGQETQYF.

This rearrangement joins TRBV6-6 to TRBJ2-7; 7 positions agree with TRBD1. The CDR3 covers 14 residues. The V segment lost 0 bases and the J segment 5 bases; nucleotides outside the gene matches: 4. Looked up from germline, CDR1 is MNHNY and CDR2 is SVGAGI (reference sequence). The CDR3, as DNA: TGTGCCAGCAGTTACTCTAGGGGGCGCAACGAGCAGTACTTC. Amino acid sequence: CASSYSRGRNEQYF.

In the case of this clone: Distinct nucleotide sequences in the sample also encode this CDR3. The rearrangement uses TRBV3-1 (or the pseudogene TRBV3-2) and TRBJ2-7, with 10 bases fitting TRBD1. Germline V gives CDR1 LGHDT, CDR2 YNNKEL (reference sequence). CDR3 length: 13 residues. Trimming took 4 bases from V and 4 from J; bases not matched to a gene: 1. As DNA, the CDR3 is TGTGCCAGCAGCCGGACAGGGGGTTACGAGCAGTACTTC. This encodes CASSRTGGYEQYF.

The CDR3 DNA reads TGTGCCAGCAGCTTACAGGGGGCGCAAGGTGAAAAACTGTTTTTT. Encoded protein: CASSLQGAQGEKLFF. This chain connects TRBV7-6 to TRBJ1-4; 8 nucleotides match TRBD1. After removal of 2 bases from V and 7 bases from J, the junction contained 6 bases not matched to a gene. CDR3 length: 15 amino acids. Germline V gene data show CDR1 as SGHVS and CDR2 as FNYEAQ.

This clone appeared a single time. V usage is TRBV27 and J usage is TRBJ2-6, with D tentatively TRBD1 (5 bases). V was pared by 3 bases and J by 2 bases, with 5 bases between. The CDR3 consists of 14 residues. Germline CDR1 MNHEY, CDR2 SMNVEV (reference sequence). CDR3 region: CASSFRAGANVLTF. The CDR3 DNA reads as TGTGCCAGCAGTTTCAGGGCTGGGGCCAACGTCCTGACTTTC.

The CDR3 is CASSEEKGLAASYEQYF. CDR3 nucleotides: TGTGCCAGCAGTGAAGAAAAGGGACTAGCGGCTTCCTACGAGCAGTACTTC. The chain is built from TRBV2 and TRBJ2-7; 11 bases match TRBD2. The CDR3 runs to 17 residues. The ends lost 1 base at V and 1 base at J; junction bases unmatched: 6. From germline, CDR1 is SNHLY and CDR2 FYNNEI.